This TCR beta chain derives from a study of immune cell composition in non-small cell lung cancer. Study-level results: Smoking pack-years did not significantly correlate with tumour TCR-beta clonality.

This CDR3 has 14 residues. Germline values: CDR1 SGHNT, CDR2 YYREEE (reference sequence). The V gene end was trimmed by 2 bases and the J gene end by 6 bases; junction bases not matched to a gene: 8. Comment on this clone: What it recognizes is unknown.

Assay: immunoSEQ multiplex PCR; the TCRdb copy retains only in-frame clones and omits some. The sample has around 1,900 clones; around four fifths are singletons. Normal lung sampling was at least 3 cm from the tumour, as distant as possible. Frozen unsorted single-cell suspensions supplied the genomic DNA. This sequence joins TRBV5-4 and TRBJ2-7; 7 nucleotides match TRBD1. The source of this sequence is a human donor with non-small cell lung cancer. Sequenced: non-adjacent lung tissue. CDR3 in DNA: TGTGCCAGCAGCTTAACCGGGACAGCGACCGAGCAGTACTTC. Translated: CASSLTGTATEQYF.